Listed below are T cell receptor beta chains from one sample, sequenced in a study of blood T cell repertoires in COVID-19. Only in-frame clones appear in the TCRdb table, and some are missing; sequencing was by immunoSEQ multiplex PCR. This sample has 200,000 to 250,000 clones; around 88% occur once, and the top ten carry around 1.5%. The sample taken for sequencing was peripheral blood. These receptor sequences come from a man aged 18 to 35 with active or convalescent COVID-19. Both conserved end residues are part of each CDR3.

j_gene | v_gene | CDR3aa
TRBJ2-5 | TRBV27 | CASSSIGTPQETQYF
TRBJ2-7 | TRBV5-1 | CASSPGGPSSYEQYF
TRBJ2-3 | TRBV19 | CASSNLAGVGHTQYF
TRBJ1-2 | TRBV20-1 | CSASQAGLIYGYTF
TRBJ1-1 | TRBV5-1 | CASSLGQDRGTEAFF
TRBJ1-3 | TRBV6-4 | CASRITGANSGNTIYF
TRBJ2-7 | TRBV5-1 | CASSSSGQGSVEQYF
TRBJ2-1 | TRBV19 | CASSITSSYNEQFF
TRBJ2-2 | TRBV5-6 | CASSLSVSVNTGELFF
TRBJ2-1 | TRBV11-3 | CASSKSPTANEQFF
TRBJ2-2 | TRBV3-1/TRBV3-2 | CASSRDYGELFF
TRBJ2-5 | TRBV28 | CASSLLQGRWQETQYF
TRBJ2-7 | TRBV6-2/TRBV6-3 | CASSPIRSSGRHYEQYF
TRBJ1-1 | TRBV30 | CAWSGPPTGNTEAFF
TRBJ1-2 | TRBV7-2 | CASSLGGPFAGYTF